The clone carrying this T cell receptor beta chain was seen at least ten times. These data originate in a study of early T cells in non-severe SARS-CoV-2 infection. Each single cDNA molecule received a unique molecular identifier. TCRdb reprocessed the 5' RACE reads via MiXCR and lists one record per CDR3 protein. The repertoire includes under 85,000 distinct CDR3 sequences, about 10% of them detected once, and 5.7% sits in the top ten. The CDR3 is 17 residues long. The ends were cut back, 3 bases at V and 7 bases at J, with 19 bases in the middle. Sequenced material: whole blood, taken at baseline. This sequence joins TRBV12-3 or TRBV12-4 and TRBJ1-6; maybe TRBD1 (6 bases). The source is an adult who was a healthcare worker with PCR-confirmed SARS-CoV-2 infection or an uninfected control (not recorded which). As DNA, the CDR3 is TGTGCCAGCAGTTTGGGCACCTCCACAGGGAGAAATTCACCCCTCCACTTT. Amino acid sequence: CASSLGTSTGRNSPLHF.